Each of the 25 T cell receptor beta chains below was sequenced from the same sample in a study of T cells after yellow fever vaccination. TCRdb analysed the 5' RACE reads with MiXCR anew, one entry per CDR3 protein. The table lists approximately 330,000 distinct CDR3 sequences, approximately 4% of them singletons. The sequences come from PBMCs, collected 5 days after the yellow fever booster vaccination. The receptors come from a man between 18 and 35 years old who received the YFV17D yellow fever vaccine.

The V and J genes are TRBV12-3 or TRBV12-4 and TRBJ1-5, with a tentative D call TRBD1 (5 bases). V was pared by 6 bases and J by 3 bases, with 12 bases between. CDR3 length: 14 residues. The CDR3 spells CASSPWGHNQPQHF. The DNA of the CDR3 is TGTGCCAGCAGCCCCTGGGGCCACAATCAGCCCCAGCATTTT.

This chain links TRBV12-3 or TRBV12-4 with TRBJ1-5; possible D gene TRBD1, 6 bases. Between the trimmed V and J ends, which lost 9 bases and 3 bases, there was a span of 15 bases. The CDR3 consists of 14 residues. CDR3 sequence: CASTGGGHNQPQHF. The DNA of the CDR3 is TGTGCCAGTACGGGGGGGGGACACAATCAGCCCCAGCATTTT.

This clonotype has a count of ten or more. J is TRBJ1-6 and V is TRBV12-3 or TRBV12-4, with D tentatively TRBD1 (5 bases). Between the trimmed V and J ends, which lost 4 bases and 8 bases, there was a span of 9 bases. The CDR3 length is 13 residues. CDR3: CASSSGADSPLHF. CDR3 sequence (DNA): TGTGCCAGCAGTTCCGGGGCTGATTCACCCCTCCACTTT.

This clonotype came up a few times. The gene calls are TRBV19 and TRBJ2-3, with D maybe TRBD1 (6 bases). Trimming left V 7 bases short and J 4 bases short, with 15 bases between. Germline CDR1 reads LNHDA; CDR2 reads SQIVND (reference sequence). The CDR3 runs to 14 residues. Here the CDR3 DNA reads TGTGCCAGTACAAATCTGGGGGCGGCAGATACGCAGTATTTT. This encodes CASTNLGAADTQYF. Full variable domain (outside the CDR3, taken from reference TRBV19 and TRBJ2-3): DGGITQSPKYLFRKEGQNVTLSCEQNLNHDAMYWYRQDPGQGLRLIYYSQIVNDFQKGDIAEGYSVSREKKESFPLTVTSAQKNPTAFYLCASTNLGAADTQYFGPGTRLTVL.

As DNA, the CDR3 is TGCAGTGCCAGTTTAGGGGCCTACGAGCAGTACTTC. Its translation: CSASLGAYEQYF. The rearrangement links TRBV20-1 to TRBJ2-7, with TRBD1 as a possible D gene (5 bases). The CDR3 consists of 12 residues. The V gene's germline CDR1 is DFQATT and CDR2 SNEGSKA (reference sequence). V lost 6 bases to trimming and J lost 2 bases, with 11 bases between them.

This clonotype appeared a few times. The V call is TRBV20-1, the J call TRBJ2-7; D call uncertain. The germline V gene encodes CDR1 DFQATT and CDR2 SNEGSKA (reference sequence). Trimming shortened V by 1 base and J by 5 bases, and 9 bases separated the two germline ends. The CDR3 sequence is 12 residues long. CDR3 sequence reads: CSARARPDEQYV. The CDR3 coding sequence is TGCAGTGCTAGAGCCCGGCCTGACGAGCAGTACGTC.

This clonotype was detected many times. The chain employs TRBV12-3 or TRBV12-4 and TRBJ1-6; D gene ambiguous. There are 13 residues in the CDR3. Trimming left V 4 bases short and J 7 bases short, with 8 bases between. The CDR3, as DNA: TGTGCCAGCAGTTACGAACTCAATTCACCCCTCCACTTT. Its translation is CASSYELNSPLHF.

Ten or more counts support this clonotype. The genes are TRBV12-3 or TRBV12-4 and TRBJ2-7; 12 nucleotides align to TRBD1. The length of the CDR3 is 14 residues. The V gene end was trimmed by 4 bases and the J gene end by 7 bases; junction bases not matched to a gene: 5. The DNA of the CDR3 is TGTGCCAGCAGTTCAGGGACAGGGGGCTCGGAGCAGTACGTC. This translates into CASSSGTGGSEQYV.

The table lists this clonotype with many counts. CDR3: CSASDGFMNTEAFF. DNA of the CDR3: TGCAGTGCTAGTGACGGATTCATGAACACTGAAGCTTTCTTT. The chain is built from TRBV20-1 and TRBJ1-1, with unresolved D. Germline CDR1 and CDR2: DFQATT and SNEGSKA (reference sequence). The CDR3 covers 14 residues. Trimming pared 3 bases from V and 0 bases from J, leaving 11 bases between.

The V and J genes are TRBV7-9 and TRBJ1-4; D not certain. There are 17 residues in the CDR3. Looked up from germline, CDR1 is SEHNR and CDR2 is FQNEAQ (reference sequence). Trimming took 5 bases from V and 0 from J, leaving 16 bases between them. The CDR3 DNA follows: TGTGCCAGCAGCGCCTTTACAGTTATTGCAACTAATGAAAAACTGTTTTTT. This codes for CASSAFTVIATNEKLFF.

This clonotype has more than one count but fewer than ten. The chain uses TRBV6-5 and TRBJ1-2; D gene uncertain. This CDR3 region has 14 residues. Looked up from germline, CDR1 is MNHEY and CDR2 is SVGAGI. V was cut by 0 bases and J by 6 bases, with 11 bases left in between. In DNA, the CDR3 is TGTGCCAGCAGTTACTCGATCGGGATAGATGGCTACACCTTC. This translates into CASSYSIGIDGYTF.

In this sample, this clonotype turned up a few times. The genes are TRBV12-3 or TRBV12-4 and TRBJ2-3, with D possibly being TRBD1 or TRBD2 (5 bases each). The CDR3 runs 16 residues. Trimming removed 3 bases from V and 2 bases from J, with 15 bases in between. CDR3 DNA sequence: TGTGCCAGCAGTTTGAGGGACGGGGTATTCACAGATACGCAGTATTTT. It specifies CASSLRDGVFTDTQYF.

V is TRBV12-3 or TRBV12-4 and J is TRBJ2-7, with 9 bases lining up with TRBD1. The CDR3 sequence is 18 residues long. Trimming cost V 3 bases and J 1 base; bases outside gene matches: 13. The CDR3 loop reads CASSFFDRRTGDSYEQYF. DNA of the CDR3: TGTGCCAGCAGTTTTTTTGATCGGCGGACAGGGGATTCCTACGAGCAGTACTTC.

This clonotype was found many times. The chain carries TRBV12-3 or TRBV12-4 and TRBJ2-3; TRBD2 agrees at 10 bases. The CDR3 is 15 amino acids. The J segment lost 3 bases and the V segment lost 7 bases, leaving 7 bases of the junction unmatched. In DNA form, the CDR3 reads TGTGCCAGCACCCCGGGACTAGCGAGGACAGATACGCAGTATTTT. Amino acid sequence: CASTPGLARTDTQYF.

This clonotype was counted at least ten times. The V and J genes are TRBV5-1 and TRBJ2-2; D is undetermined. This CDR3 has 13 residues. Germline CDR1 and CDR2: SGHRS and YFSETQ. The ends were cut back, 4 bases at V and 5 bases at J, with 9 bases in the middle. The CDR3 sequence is CASSLTETGELFF. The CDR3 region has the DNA TGCGCCAGCAGCCTCACGGAAACCGGGGAGCTGTTTTTT.

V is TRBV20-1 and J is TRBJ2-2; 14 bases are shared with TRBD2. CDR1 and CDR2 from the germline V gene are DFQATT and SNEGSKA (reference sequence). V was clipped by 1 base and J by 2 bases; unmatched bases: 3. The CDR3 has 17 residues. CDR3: CSARGGLAGGNTGELFF. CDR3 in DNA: TGCAGTGCTAGAGGTGGACTAGCGGGGGGAAACACCGGGGAGCTGTTTTTT.

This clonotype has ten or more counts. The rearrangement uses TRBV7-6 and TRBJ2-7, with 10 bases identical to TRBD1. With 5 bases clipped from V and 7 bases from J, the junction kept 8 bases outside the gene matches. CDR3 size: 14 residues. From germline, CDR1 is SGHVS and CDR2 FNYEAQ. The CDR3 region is CASSRDRGSGEQYV. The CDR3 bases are TGTGCCAGCAGCCGGGACAGGGGCAGTGGAGAGCAGTACGTC.

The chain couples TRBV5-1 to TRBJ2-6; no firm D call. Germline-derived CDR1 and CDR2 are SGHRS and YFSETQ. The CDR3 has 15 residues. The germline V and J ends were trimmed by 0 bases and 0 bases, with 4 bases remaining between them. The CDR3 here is CASSLEISGANVLTF. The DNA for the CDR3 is TGCGCCAGCAGCTTGGAGATCTCTGGGGCCAACGTCCTGACTTTC.

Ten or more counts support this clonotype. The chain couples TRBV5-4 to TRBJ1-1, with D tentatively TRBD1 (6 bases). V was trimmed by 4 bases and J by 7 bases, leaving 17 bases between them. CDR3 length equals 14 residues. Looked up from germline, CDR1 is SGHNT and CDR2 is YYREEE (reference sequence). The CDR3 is CASSPSGTNLEAFF. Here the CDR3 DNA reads TGTGCCAGCAGCCCTTCTGGGACAAACCTTGAAGCTTTCTTT.

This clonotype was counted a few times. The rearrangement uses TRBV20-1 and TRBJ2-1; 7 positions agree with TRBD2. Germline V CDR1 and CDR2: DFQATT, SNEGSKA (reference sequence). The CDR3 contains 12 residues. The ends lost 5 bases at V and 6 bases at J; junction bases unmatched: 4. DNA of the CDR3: TGCAGTGCTTATCGGACTAGCAATGAGCAGTTCTTC. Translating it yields CSAYRTSNEQFF.

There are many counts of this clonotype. CDR3 amino acids: CASSQTANYGYTF. The CDR3, as DNA: TGTGCCAGCAGCCAGACTGCGAACTATGGCTACACCTTC. The gene calls are TRBV6-6 and TRBJ1-2, with D unclear. With 6 bases removed from V and 2 bases from J, the gap between germline ends came to 10 bases. This CDR3 is 13 amino acids long. Germline CDR1 reads MNHNY; CDR2 reads SVGAGI (reference sequence).

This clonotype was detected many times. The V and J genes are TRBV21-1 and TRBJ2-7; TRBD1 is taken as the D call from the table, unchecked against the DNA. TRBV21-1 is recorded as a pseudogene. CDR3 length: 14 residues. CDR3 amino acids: CASSKTEFRDEQYV. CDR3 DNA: TGTGCCAGCAGCAAAACGGAATTCAGGGACGAGCAGTACGTC.

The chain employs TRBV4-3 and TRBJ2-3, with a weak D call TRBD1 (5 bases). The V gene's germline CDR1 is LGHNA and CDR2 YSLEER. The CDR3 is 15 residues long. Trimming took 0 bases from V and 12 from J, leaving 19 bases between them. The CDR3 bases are TGCGCCAGCAGCCAAGAAAGGTCGGCGTTAGGGGTCCAGTATTTT. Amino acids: CASSQERSALGVQYF.

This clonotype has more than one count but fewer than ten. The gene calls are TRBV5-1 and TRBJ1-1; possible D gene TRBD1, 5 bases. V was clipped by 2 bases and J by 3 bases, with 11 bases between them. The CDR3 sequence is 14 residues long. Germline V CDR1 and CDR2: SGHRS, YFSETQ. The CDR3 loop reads CASSFRVPDTEAFF. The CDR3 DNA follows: TGCGCCAGCAGCTTCAGGGTCCCGGACACTGAAGCTTTCTTT.

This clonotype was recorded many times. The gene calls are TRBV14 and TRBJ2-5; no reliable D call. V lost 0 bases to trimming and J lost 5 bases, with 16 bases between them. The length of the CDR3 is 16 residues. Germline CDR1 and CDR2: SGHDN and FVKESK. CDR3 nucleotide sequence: TGTGCCAGCAGCCAAGATAGCATCTACCTGAAGGAGACCCAGTACTTC. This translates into CASSQDSIYLKETQYF.